The 14 T cell receptor beta chains listed next were all sequenced from one sample in a study of T cells in Graves' hyperthyroidism and ophthalmopathy. TCR beta CDR3 region amplification was performed from RNA transcripts. HTBI primers drove first-round RT-PCR of the TCR CDR3. TCRdb itself ran the multiplex PCR reads through MiXCR, one entry per CDR3 protein. The table lists approximately 400,000 distinct CDR3 sequences, 13% of them singletons, with under 25% in the top ten. The sample consisted of blood. Receptor source: a man aged 25-45 years with Graves' hyperthyroidism that later progressed to Graves' ophthalmopathy.

This clonotype was seen more than once but under ten times. The genes are TRBV3-1 and TRBJ1-2; TRBD1 is a possible D gene (5 bases). V was clipped by 6 bases and J by 4 bases, with 12 bases between them. This CDR3 has 13 amino acids. Germline CDR1 is LGHDT and CDR2 is YNNKEL (reference sequence). The CDR3 is CASSRQSFYGYTF. CDR3 bases: TGTGCCAGCAGTCGACAGTCGTTCTATGGCTACACCTTC.

This clonotype came up many times. The chain employs TRBV5-1 and TRBJ1-6; TRBD1 agrees at 11 bases. CDR3 length: 17 amino acids. Germline trimming cut 3 bases from V and 10 bases from J; bases unmatched to any gene: 12. Germline CDR1 reads SGHRS; CDR2 reads YFSETQ. The CDR3: CASSSLPPGQGGSPLHF. The CDR3 DNA is TGCGCCAGCAGCTCCCTCCCACCGGGACAGGGGGGCTCACCCCTCCACTTT. The full variable domain, its missing parts supplied by reference TRBV5-1 and TRBJ1-6, is KAGVTQTPRYLIKTRGQQVTLSCSPISGHRSVSWYQQTPGQGLQFLFEYFSETQRNKGNFPGRFSGRQFSNSRSEMNVSTLELGDSALYLCASSSLPPGQGGSPLHFGNGTRLTVT.

The table lists this clonotype with a few counts. This chain connects TRBV7-9 to TRBJ2-3, with a possible D match to TRBD1 (6 bases). The CDR3 totals 15 residues. The germline V gene has CDR1 SEHNR and CDR2 FQNEAQ (reference sequence). V was pared by 1 base and J by 2 bases, with 10 bases between. DNA for the CDR3: TGTGCCAGCAGCTTAGTACAGGGAACCACAGATACGCAGTATTTT. Translated, it gives CASSLVQGTTDTQYF. The variable domain in full, with the rest retrieved from reference TRBV7-9 and TRBJ2-3, is DTGVSQNPRHKITKRGQNVTFRCDPISEHNRLYWYRQTLGQGPEFLTYFQNEAQLEKSRLLSDRFSAERPKGSFSTLEIQRTEQGDSAMYLCASSLVQGTTDTQYFGPGTRLTVL.

This clonotype was detected ten times or more. This chain connects TRBV20-1 to TRBJ2-7, with 8 bases identical to TRBD1. J lost 5 bases, V lost 4 bases, and 13 bases had no gene match. There are 15 residues in the CDR3. Per germline, CDR1 DFQATT and CDR2 SNEGSKA (reference sequence). DNA of the CDR3: TGCAGTGCTAAACTAACGGACAGGGTGAGGAACGAGCAGTACTTC. This translates into CSAKLTDRVRNEQYF.

The chain combines TRBV6-7 with TRBJ1-6; D unresolved. TRBV6-7 is filed as an ORF, its function uncertain. Trimming left V 7 bases short and J 3 bases short, with 13 bases between. This CDR3 region has 15 residues. The CDR3 DNA follows: TGTGCCAGCAATCGGAGGGAGAGCTATAATTCACCCCTCCACTTT. Protein product: CASNRRESYNSPLHF.

This clonotype came up many times. One end of the junction is discordant with germline, which a read error may explain. The chain recombines TRBV6-1 with TRBJ1-1, with 11 bases matching TRBD1. The germline gives CDR1 MNHNS, CDR2 SASEGT. There are 17 residues in the CDR3. The CDR3 loop reads CASSPRRTGGVKTEAFF. CDR3 bases: TGTGCCAGCAGTCCCCGACGGACAGGGGGCGTGAAGACTGAAGCTTTCTTT.

The sample holds a few counts of this clonotype. This chain links TRBV7-6 with TRBJ2-7, with 11 bases aligning to TRBD1. This CDR3 contains 14 residues. V trimming: 5 bases; J trimming: 5 bases; junction bases outside the gene matches: 5. In germline, CDR1 is SGHVS, CDR2 FNYEAQ. CDR3 sequence reads: CASSTPGQGDEQYF. The CDR3 DNA reads as TGTGCCAGCAGCACCCCGGGACAGGGGGACGAGCAGTACTTC.

In this sample, this clonotype turned up many times. The chain is built from TRBV28 and TRBJ1-3, with a possible D match to TRBD1 (5 bases). Germline values: CDR1 MDHEN, CDR2 SYDVKM. The V and J ends lost 3 bases and 0 bases respectively, with 15 bases between them. The length of the CDR3 is 17 residues. The CDR3 sequence: CASSFGGGHFSGNTIYF. The CDR3 nucleotides are TGTGCCAGCAGTTTCGGGGGGGGTCACTTCTCTGGAAACACCATATATTTT.

This clonotype was found a few times. The chain recombines TRBV18 with TRBJ2-1; D ambiguous. The CDR3 totals 14 residues. Germline V lookup: CDR1 KGHSH, CDR2 LQKENI. V lost 3 bases and J 10 bases, leaving 16 bases between the germline ends. The CDR3 DNA reads as TGTGCCAGCTCACCTGGACGGACCGATTGGGAGCAGTTCTTC. Residues: CASSPGRTDWEQFF. Full variable domain (rest looked up from reference TRBV18 and TRBJ2-1): NAGVMQNPRHLVRRRGQEARLRCSPMKGHSHVYWYRQLPEEGLKFMVYLQKENIIDESGMPKERFSAEFPKEGPSILRIQQVVRGDSAAYFCASSPGRTDWEQFFGPGTRLTVL.

The CDR3 here is CASISGGLTDTQYF. Here the CDR3 DNA reads TGTGCCAGCATTAGCGGGGGCCTCACAGATACGCAGTATTTT. The rearrangement links TRBV6-1 to TRBJ2-3; TRBD2 aligns across 9 bases. Trimming cost V 7 bases and J 2 bases; bases outside gene matches: 4. The germline CDR1 and CDR2 sequences are MNHNS and SASEGT. This CDR3 is built from 14 residues.

In regard to this clonotype: A single base separates this from a much larger clone, so it may be a read error. The V and J genes are TRBV27 and TRBJ1-2; 9 bases are a match to TRBD1. The CDR3 covers 16 residues. CDR1 and CDR2 from the germline V gene are MNHEY and SMNVEV (reference sequence). The CDR3 is CANSLQGAFSNYGYTF. The CDR3, as DNA: TGTGCCAACAGTTTACAGGGGGCCTTTTCTAACTATGGCTACACCTTC.

Ten or more counts support this clonotype. The chain recombines TRBV7-9 with TRBJ2-7, with D possibly TRBD1 on 6 matching bases. The CDR3 is 14 residues long. Germline CDR1 is SEHNR and CDR2 is FQNEAQ (reference sequence). V was shortened by 2 bases and J by 4 bases, with 12 bases between the two germline ends. The CDR3 region has the DNA TGTGCCAGCAGCTTAAACAGGGAGACTTACGAGCAGTACTTC. As protein: CASSLNRETYEQYF.

The chain is built from TRBV9 and TRBJ2-6, with D perhaps matching TRBD1 (6 bases). V dropped 4 bases and J dropped 4 bases, with 21 bases sitting between them. Germline V gives CDR1 SGDLS, CDR2 YYNGEE. There are 18 residues in the CDR3. The CDR3 DNA follows: TGTGCCAGCAGCCCTAGAGGACAGCAACGGGCCGGGGCCAACGTCCTGACTTTC. Protein: CASSPRGQQRAGANVLTF.

This clonotype was detected ten times or more. This chain uses TRBV5-1 with TRBJ1-1, with 8 bases matching TRBD1. The V and J ends lost 3 bases and 4 bases, in that order; junction bases with no gene match: 8. The CDR3 runs to 15 residues. CDR1 is SGHRS, CDR2 YFSETQ, per germline. The CDR3, as DNA: TGCGCCAGCAGCTGGGGGACAGGTTTCCTCACTGAAGCTTTCTTT. Protein sequence: CASSWGTGFLTEAFF.